The present TCR beta chain was sequenced within a study of CD8+ T cells in alopecia areata. Looking at the study overall: Dosing spanned 6 to 18 months on tofacitinib, then 6 months off drug.

TCR sequencing used cDNA made by reverse transcription of extracted RNA. Clones were sequenced by immunoSEQ multiplex PCR, and TCRdb holds only the in-frame ones, with some missing. This sample carries 150,000 to 200,000 clones, approximately 56% of them seen once, and the ten largest clones take roughly 15%. This clone is medium-sized (0.01 to 0.1%) by share. Antigen unknown. Sampling of alopecia areata patients yielded lesional scalp punch biopsies as well as peripheral blood. Study-level points and caveats: Scalp lesions, especially in alopecia totalis/universalis, had higher clonality than normal scalp. Normal skin's resident alphabeta T cells are sequenced alongside lesional scalp T cells.

This CDR3 is built from 13 residues. Germline V gives CDR1 SNHLY, CDR2 FYNNEI. The V end lost 2 bases, the J end lost 0 bases, and 4 bases lay between the germline ends. This material consisted of CD4+ T cells sorted from blood, taken at week 0. The receptor was derived from a human donor with alopecia areata. V and J are TRBV2 and TRBJ2-5, with unresolved D. The CDR3 region is CASSELDQETQYF. In DNA, the CDR3 is TGTGCCAGCAGTGAACTCGACCAAGAGACCCAGTACTTC.